The 28 T cell receptor beta chains listed next were all sequenced from one sample in a study of T cell responses to AZD1222 COVID-19 vaccine. The method was immunoSEQ multiplex PCR; TCRdb's version includes in-frame clones alone and lacks a portion of them. The data contain 150,000 to 200,000 clones, roughly 94% of them singletons. The sample in question was peripheral blood, obtained 28 days after the second AZD1222 dose. The receptors stem from an adult who received the AZD1222 COVID-19 vaccine.

The chain carries TRBV2 and TRBJ2-1; D remains ambiguous. There are 12 residues in the CDR3. Trimming took 7 bases from V and 2 from J, leaving 6 bases between them. CDR1 is SNHLY, CDR2 FYNNEI, per germline. This CDR3 reads CASILAYNEQFF. Written as DNA, the CDR3 is TGTGCCAGCATCCTGGCCTACAATGAGCAGTTCTTC. Complete variable domain (other parts from reference TRBV2 and TRBJ2-1): EPEVTQTPSHQVTQMGQEVILRCVPISNHLYFYWYRQILGQKVEFLVSFYNNEISEKSEIFDDQFSVERPDGSNFTLKIRSTKLEDSAMYFCASILAYNEQFFGPGTRLTVL.

The rearrangement joins TRBV29-1 to TRBJ2-1, with 8 positions matching TRBD2. Germline V gene lookup returns CDR1 SQVTM and CDR2 ANQGSEA. V lost 4 bases to trimming and J lost 2 bases; unmatched junction nucleotides: 4. This CDR3 contains 14 residues. CDR3 in amino acids: CSVGGTRPYNEQFF. The DNA for the CDR3 is TGCAGCGTTGGGGGGACTAGACCCTACAATGAGCAGTTCTTC.

CDR3 nucleotide sequence: TGTGCCAGCAGTTGGCGGGCGGACGCCTATGGCTACACCTTC. Protein: CASSWRADAYGYTF. The V and J genes are TRBV27 and TRBJ1-2; D is undetermined. V lost 4 bases and J lost 4, with 13 bases in between. Per the germline V gene, CDR1 is MNHEY and CDR2 is SMNVEV (reference sequence). The CDR3 contains 14 residues.

The V gene is TRBV15, the J gene TRBJ1-4, with unresolved D. The CDR3 contains 15 residues. Germline V gene sequence: CDR1 LNHNV, CDR2 YYDKDF (reference sequence). V lost 1 base and J lost 1, with 7 bases in between. The CDR3 spells CATSRGEGTNEKLFF. In DNA form, the CDR3 reads TGTGCCACCAGCAGAGGAGAGGGAACTAATGAAAAACTGTTTTTT.

The gene calls are TRBV7-9 and TRBJ1-2; TRBD1 matches 7 bases. V was pared by 5 bases and J by 0 bases, with 9 bases of the junction left unmatched. CDR3 length: 16 amino acids. CDR1 and CDR2 (germline): SEHNR, FQNEAQ (reference sequence). In DNA form, the CDR3 reads TGTGCCAGCAGCCACAGGGGCCTACTAGCTAACTATGGCTACACCTTC. This codes for CASSHRGLLANYGYTF.

The gene calls are TRBV30 and TRBJ1-1; D is undetermined. Germline V gene sequence: CDR1 GTSNPN, CDR2 SVGIG (reference sequence). The length of the CDR3 is 14 residues. V was pared by 0 bases and J by 7 bases, with 15 bases between. CDR3 nucleotide sequence: TGTGCCTGGAGTGTAGATCCTTTCTTCGGTGAAGCTTTCTTT. Translated: CAWSVDPFFGEAFF.

This clone came up a few times. This chain's CDR3 is CASSPGLTYEQYF. CDR3 DNA: TGCGCCAGCAGCCCGGGACTCACCTACGAGCAGTACTTC. The rearrangement uses TRBV4-1 and TRBJ2-7; D is perhaps TRBD2 (6 bases). The CDR3 runs 13 residues. Between the trimmed V and J ends, which lost 4 bases and 2 bases, there was a span of 9 bases. The germline V gene encodes CDR1 MGHRA and CDR2 YSYEKL.

This chain uses TRBV28 with TRBJ1-5; a weak D match, TRBD1 (5 bases). Trimming left V 6 bases short and J 6 bases short, with 15 bases between. Germline values: CDR1 MDHEN, CDR2 SYDVKM. The CDR3 contains 14 residues. In nucleotides, the CDR3 is TGTGCCAGCAGACCCATGGGCCAGGGTCAGCCCCAGCATTTT. Translating it yields CASRPMGQGQPQHF. Filled out from reference TRBV28 and TRBJ1-5, the complete variable domain reads DVKVTQSSRYLVKRTGEKVFLECVQDMDHENMFWYRQDPGLGLRLIYFSYDVKMKEKGDIPEGYSVSREKKERFSLILESASTNQTSMYLCASRPMGQGQPQHFGDGTRLSIL.

The gene calls are TRBV7-9 and TRBJ2-3; D may be TRBD1 or TRBD2 (5 bases each). CDR3 length: 14 residues. Per the germline V gene, CDR1 is SEHNR and CDR2 is FQNEAQ (reference sequence). The V and J ends lost 5 bases and 5 bases respectively, with 14 bases between them. The CDR3 loop reads CASSLRDGLDTQYF. For the CDR3, the DNA is TGTGCCAGCAGCCTCCGGGACGGTTTAGATACGCAGTATTTT.

The chain carries TRBV30 and TRBJ1-4; D is unresolved. V was shortened by 4 bases and J by 8 bases, with 14 bases between the two germline ends. Looked up from germline, CDR1 is GTSNPN and CDR2 is SVGIG (reference sequence). The CDR3 extends over 13 amino acids. The CDR3 loop reads CAWISGGHEKLFF. CDR3 bases: TGTGCCTGGATTTCGGGCGGCCACGAAAAACTGTTTTTT.

The chain couples TRBV4-1 to TRBJ2-3, with TRBD2 matching over 7 bases. V gave up 5 bases and J gave up 5 bases; unmatched junction bases: 10. Germline V gives CDR1 MGHRA, CDR2 YSYEKL. CDR3 length equals 15 residues. Here the CDR3 DNA reads TGCGCCAGCAGCTACGGGAGCGGGATCGGAGATACGCAGTATTTT. It specifies CASSYGSGIGDTQYF.

The gene calls are TRBV30 and TRBJ2-2; no clear D gene. Germline CDR1 is GTSNPN and CDR2 is SVGIG (reference sequence). The V and J ends lost 0 bases and 3 bases respectively, with 8 bases between them. CDR3 length equals 14 residues. The CDR3 bases are TGTGCCTGGAGTGTGGGATCATACACCGGGGAGCTGTTTTTT. Its translation: CAWSVGSYTGELFF.

The chain employs TRBV5-1 and TRBJ1-2; D is undetermined. With 0 bases removed from V and 8 bases from J, the gap between germline ends came to 11 bases. This CDR3 has 13 amino acids. From germline, CDR1 is SGHRS and CDR2 YFSETQ. CDR3 DNA: TGCGCCAGCAGCTTGGCCGGGGAGGTGGGCTACACCTTC. Its protein is CASSLAGEVGYTF.

The V and J genes are TRBV2 and TRBJ2-2, with D hard to call. V gave up 3 bases and J gave up 1 base, with 3 bases separating them. This CDR3 contains 13 residues. Germline V gene data show CDR1 as SNHLY and CDR2 as FYNNEI. This CDR3 reads CASSEWNTGELFF. In DNA, the CDR3 is TGTGCCAGCAGTGAGTGGAACACCGGGGAGCTGTTTTTT.

The chain recombines TRBV5-4 with TRBJ2-7; D uncertain. The CDR3 runs to 12 residues. Trimming took 4 bases from V and 3 from J, leaving 8 bases between them. The germline gives CDR1 SGHNT, CDR2 YYREEE (reference sequence). CDR3 residues: CASSLGLYEQYF. CDR3 DNA: TGTGCCAGCAGCCTGGGTCTCTACGAGCAGTACTTC.

The chain recombines TRBV11-3 with TRBJ1-6; possibly TRBD1 for D (6 bases). The CDR3 totals 14 residues. The V gene's germline CDR1 is SGHNT and CDR2 YENEEA. Trimming cost V 0 bases and J 7 bases, with 7 bases left between them. The CDR3 nucleotides are TGTGCCAGCAGCTTAGAAGGGGGGAATTCACCCCTCCACTTT. Residues: CASSLEGGNSPLHF.

Only a few counts were recorded for this clone. This chain links TRBV9 with TRBJ2-7; a weak D match, TRBD2 (6 bases). The length of the CDR3 is 15 residues. Trimming removed 1 base from V and 7 bases from J, with 18 bases in between. The germline V gene has CDR1 SGDLS and CDR2 YYNGEE. The CDR3 protein is CASSVSTSPLLEQYF. The CDR3 DNA reads as TGTGCCAGCAGCGTATCCACTAGCCCCCTTCTGGAGCAGTACTTC.

The CDR3 sequence: CASSQENQGWSHEQYF. The CDR3 DNA reads TGTGCCAGCAGCCAGGAAAATCAGGGATGGAGCCACGAGCAGTACTTC. The gene calls are TRBV3-1 (or the pseudogene TRBV3-2) and TRBJ2-7; tentatively, D is TRBD1 (5 bases). The CDR3 is made up of 16 amino acids. The germline V gene encodes CDR1 LGHDT and CDR2 YNNKEL (reference sequence). Between the trimmed V and J ends, which lost 3 bases and 5 bases, there was a span of 20 bases.

V usage is TRBV19 and J usage is TRBJ2-1; maybe TRBD2 (6 bases). The CDR3 has 16 residues. Germline CDR1 LNHDA, CDR2 SQIVND (reference sequence). Trimming pared 1 base from V and 3 bases from J, leaving 13 bases between. Written as DNA, the CDR3 is TGTGCCAGTAGTATAGTAAGCGGGTACCTCTACAATGAGCAGTTCTTC. Translated: CASSIVSGYLYNEQFF.

This clone was picked up one time. CDR3 nucleotides: TGTGCCAGCAGTGGAGGGGGCAGCTATGGCTACACCTTC. It encodes CASSGGGSYGYTF. The chain joins TRBV2 to TRBJ1-2; 7 bases are shared with TRBD1. CDR1 and CDR2 from the germline V gene are SNHLY and FYNNEI. Trimming at V came to 4 bases and at J to 4 bases, leaving 3 bases not matched to a gene. The CDR3 runs 13 residues.

This chain joins TRBV19 and TRBJ2-1; D gene ambiguous. This CDR3 comprises 14 residues. V was trimmed by 5 bases and J by 10 bases, leaving 18 bases between them. The germline gives CDR1 LNHDA, CDR2 SQIVND (reference sequence). The CDR3: CASSVSLPSKEQFF. In nucleotides, the CDR3 is TGTGCCAGTAGTGTAAGCCTTCCGTCGAAAGAGCAGTTCTTC.

The rearrangement links TRBV2 to TRBJ1-2, with D possibly TRBD1 on 5 matching bases. Trimming took off 3 bases at V and 5 bases at J, with 13 bases between the two ends. The V gene's germline CDR1 is SNHLY and CDR2 FYNNEI. This CDR3 spans 14 amino acids. The CDR3 region is CASSDPAGSYGYTF. Written as DNA, the CDR3 is TGTGCCAGCAGTGATCCGGCAGGGTCTTATGGCTACACCTTC.

The genes are TRBV7-9 and TRBJ2-1; 7 nucleotides align to TRBD1. The V segment lost 2 bases and the J segment 12 bases; nucleotides outside the gene matches: 4. Looked up from germline, CDR1 is SEHNR and CDR2 is FQNEAQ (reference sequence). This CDR3 has 12 residues. Here the CDR3 reads CASSLPRTGQFF. CDR3 sequence (DNA): TGTGCCAGCAGCTTACCCAGGACAGGGCAGTTCTTC. Drawing the rest from reference TRBV7-9 and TRBJ2-1, the complete variable domain is DTGVSQNPRHKITKRGQNVTFRCDPISEHNRLYWYRQTLGQGPEFLTYFQNEAQLEKSRLLSDRFSAERPKGSFSTLEIQRTEQGDSAMYLCASSLPRTGQFFGPGTRLTVL.

This clone was recorded only once. The chain employs TRBV28 and TRBJ2-5; TRBD2 might be the D (6 bases). The CDR3 consists of 14 residues. Germline loops: CDR1 MDHEN, CDR2 SYDVKM. V lost 2 bases to trimming and J lost 9 bases, with 16 bases between them. CDR3 protein: CASSLTLDGEAQYF. CDR3 DNA sequence: TGTGCCAGCAGTTTAACCCTTGACGGGGAGGCCCAGTACTTC. The complete variable domain, with remaining parts taken from reference TRBV28 and TRBJ2-5, reads DVKVTQSSRYLVKRTGEKVFLECVQDMDHENMFWYRQDPGLGLRLIYFSYDVKMKEKGDIPEGYSVSREKKERFSLILESASTNQTSMYLCASSLTLDGEAQYFGPGTRLLVL.

This clone appeared once. The chain uses TRBV7-9 and TRBJ2-7; TRBD1 matches at 7 bases. V dropped 3 bases and J dropped 5; count of bases not matched to a gene: 10. Germline V gene data show CDR1 as SEHNR and CDR2 as FQNEAQ (reference sequence). This CDR3 is built from 15 residues. The CDR3 spells CASSFTGTAGNEQYF. Here the CDR3 DNA reads TGTGCCAGCAGCTTTACCGGGACAGCTGGCAACGAGCAGTACTTC.

The rearrangement links TRBV6-2 or TRBV6-3 to TRBJ1-5; D ambiguous. Germline lookup yields CDR1 MNHEY and CDR2 SVGEGT. The CDR3 is 17 amino acids. Deletions cut 4 bases from V and 2 bases from J, with 18 bases between. The CDR3 loop reads CASSSNRVGWGNQPQHF. For the CDR3, the DNA is TGTGCCAGCAGTTCGAATCGGGTGGGATGGGGCAATCAGCCCCAGCATTTT.

The rearrangement uses TRBV19 and TRBJ1-2, with TRBD1 as a possible D gene (5 bases). Germline loops: CDR1 LNHDA, CDR2 SQIVND (reference sequence). V gave up 1 base and J gave up 3 bases, with 9 bases separating them. This CDR3 has 14 amino acids. The CDR3 sequence is CASSIAGGYYGYTF. The CDR3 coding sequence is TGTGCCAGTAGTATAGCCGGGGGTTACTATGGCTACACCTTC.

The chain recombines TRBV19 with TRBJ1-5; 9 nucleotides agree with TRBD1. Germline CDR1 LNHDA, CDR2 SQIVND (reference sequence). This CDR3 contains 17 residues. After removal of 0 bases from V and 5 bases from J, the junction contained 8 bases not matched to a gene. CDR3 region: CASSIDSYGTGYQPQHF. The CDR3 nucleotides read TGTGCCAGTAGTATAGACTCATACGGGACAGGGTATCAGCCCCAGCATTTT.